Presented here are 30 T cell receptor beta chains from one specimen sequenced in a study of OX40 agonist ivuxolimab in advanced cancers. The repertoire was sequenced with immunoSEQ multiplex PCR; TCRdb's copy has only in-frame clones and lacks some. Among tens of thousands of clones listed, about 80% were seen once. This sample comprised CD4+ or CD8+ T cells sorted from blood, obtained in a trial of the OX40 agonist ivuxolimab. Receptors originate from an adult with an advanced solid tumor such as melanoma, head and neck, liver or kidney cancer.

This chain links TRBV5-1 with TRBJ2-5; 8 bases align to TRBD2. CDR1 and CDR2 (germline): SGHRS, YFSETQ. The CDR3 totals 16 residues. The V gene end was trimmed by 0 bases and the J gene end by 3 bases; junction bases not matched to a gene: 7. The CDR3 sequence is CASSLGLARGEETQYF. CDR3 coding DNA: TGCGCCAGCAGCTTGGGACTAGCGAGAGGGGAAGAGACCCAGTACTTC.

Only one count was recorded for this clone. This chain connects TRBV18 to TRBJ1-4, with unresolved D. The CDR3 length is 14 residues. V gave up 5 bases and J gave up 8 bases, with 15 bases separating them. The germline gives CDR1 KGHSH, CDR2 LQKENI. The CDR3 sequence is CASSETQMAEKLFF. Here the CDR3 DNA reads TGTGCCAGCTCAGAGACTCAAATGGCCGAAAAACTGTTTTTT.

This clone was seen only a few times. V and J are TRBV21-1 and TRBJ2-1; the table's D call TRBD2 went unverified against the DNA. TRBV21-1 is tagged as a pseudogene. This CDR3 has 18 residues. CDR3 DNA sequence: TGTGCCAGCAGCAAAGCGCCTAGCGGGTCAGTGTTATACAATGAGCAGTTCTTC. Translated, it gives CASSKAPSGSVLYNEQFF.

The J gene is TRBJ2-1, the V gene TRBV7-8; a possible D gene is TRBD2 (5 bases). Germline CDR1 SGHVS, CDR2 FQNEAQ. This CDR3 has 16 amino acids. V was trimmed by 1 base and J by 0 bases, leaving 10 bases between them. In DNA, the CDR3 is TGTGCCAGCAGCTTAGTAGGAGGCCACTCCTACAATGAGCAGTTCTTC. It is translated as CASSLVGGHSYNEQFF.

J is TRBJ2-7 and V is TRBV6-5; tentatively, D is TRBD1 (8 bases). The CDR3 is made up of 14 amino acids. The germline V gene encodes CDR1 MNHEY and CDR2 SVGAGI. Trimming left V 6 bases short and J 5 bases short, with 17 bases between. CDR3 bases: TGTGCCAGCAGGATGGACAGGGAGGGCCACGAGCAGTACTTC. It specifies CASRMDREGHEQYF.

This clone was detected only once. V usage is TRBV7-6 and J usage is TRBJ1-3; D call uncertain. The CDR3 covers 14 residues. Germline loops: CDR1 SGHVS, CDR2 FNYEAQ. V was trimmed by 2 bases and J by 8 bases, leaving 13 bases between them. The CDR3 sequence: CASSLREAGDTIYF. CDR3 DNA: TGTGCCAGCAGCTTACGGGAAGCTGGCGACACCATATATTTT.

This clone was recorded once. The CDR3 sequence: CASSYSDRLGDEKLFF. CDR3 nucleotide sequence: TGTGCCAGCAGTTACTCGGACAGGTTGGGGGATGAAAAACTGTTTTTT. V and J are TRBV6-5 and TRBJ1-4, with 7 positions matching TRBD1. The CDR3 runs 16 residues. Germline V gene sequence: CDR1 MNHEY, CDR2 SVGAGI. V was clipped by 0 bases and J by 6 bases; unmatched bases: 7.

The chain is built from TRBV9 and TRBJ1-4; D might be TRBD1 (6 bases). Germline loops: CDR1 SGDLS, CDR2 YYNGEE. The CDR3 totals 17 residues. Trimming cost V 0 bases and J 0 bases, with 12 bases left between them. This CDR3 reads CASSVEGGLATNEKLFF. The CDR3 DNA sequence: TGTGCCAGCAGCGTAGAGGGGGGGCTAGCAACTAATGAAAAACTGTTTTTT.

The J gene is TRBJ2-7, the V gene TRBV4-1; tentative D call: TRBD2 (5 bases). The V and J ends lost 1 base and 7 bases respectively, with 17 bases between them. Germline lookup yields CDR1 MGHRA and CDR2 YSYEKL. This CDR3 has 15 residues. The CDR3 is CASSQVLRERKEQYF. Written as DNA, the CDR3 is TGCGCCAGCAGCCAAGTTTTGAGGGAGCGCAAAGAGCAGTACTTC.

The rearrangement joins TRBV12-5 to TRBJ2-3; tentative D call: TRBD2 (6 bases). V was pared by 3 bases and J by 1 base, with 14 bases between. Germline V gene sequence: CDR1 LGHNT, CDR2 FRNRAP. CDR3 length: 16 residues. The CDR3 reads CASGFRSSVGTDTQYF. CDR3 nucleotides: TGTGCTAGTGGTTTTCGATCTAGCGTTGGCACAGATACGCAGTATTTT.

The CDR3 nucleotides are TGCGCCAGCAGCTTGGTGGGACTAGCGGATTACTCTGGGGCCAACGTCCTGACTTTC. Its protein product is CASSLVGLADYSGANVLTF. This sequence joins TRBV5-1 and TRBJ2-6; 11 nucleotides agree with TRBD2. This CDR3 comprises 19 residues. Germline values: CDR1 SGHRS, CDR2 YFSETQ. J gave up 0 bases and V 0 bases, and 5 bases lay outside the gene matches.

This sequence joins TRBV4-2 and TRBJ2-3; D gene uncertain. Trimming took off 4 bases at V and 3 bases at J, with 11 bases between the two ends. CDR3 length: 14 amino acids. CDR1 is LGHNA and CDR2 is YNFKEQ in the germline V gene. CDR3 coding DNA: TGTGCCAGCAGCCGGGGTCTCAATACAGATACGCAGTATTTT. Amino acids: CASSRGLNTDTQYF.

The gene calls are TRBV23-1 and TRBJ2-7; D not resolved. TRBV23-1 is labeled an ORF, and its function is uncertain. The CDR3 is 17 amino acids. The V and J ends lost 1 base and 3 bases respectively, with 19 bases between them. CDR3 in amino acids: CASSQFVPTTPNYEQYF. The DNA for the CDR3 is TGCGCCAGCAGTCAATTTGTTCCGACGACACCAAACTACGAGCAGTACTTC.

J is TRBJ2-1 and V is TRBV11-2; D is possibly TRBD2 (7 bases). This CDR3 has 16 residues. The V and J ends lost 2 bases and 8 bases respectively, with 19 bases between them. The germline V gene has CDR1 SGHAT and CDR2 FQNNGV. The CDR3 DNA follows: TGTGCCAGCAGCTTAATGGGGGGGGCTGGGAGAGATGAGCAGTTCTTC. Translation gives CASSLMGGAGRDEQFF.

The J gene is TRBJ2-7, the V gene TRBV5-1, with TRBD1 matching 10 bases. There are 14 residues in the CDR3. J lost 6 bases, V lost 4 bases, and 7 bases had no gene match. Germline assignment: CDR1 SGHRS and CDR2 YFSETQ. CDR3 DNA: TGCGCCAGCAGCCCCGGGACAGGGGCGGGCGAGCAGTACTTC. This encodes CASSPGTGAGEQYF.

The V gene is TRBV28, the J gene TRBJ2-3; D ambiguous. The CDR3 has 16 residues. Germline V gene sequence: CDR1 MDHEN, CDR2 SYDVKM. Trimming left V 5 bases short and J 0 bases short, with 15 bases between. The CDR3 sequence is CASSPFDITSTDTQYF. The CDR3 DNA is TGTGCCAGCAGTCCCTTCGACATTACTAGCACAGATACGCAGTATTTT.

V gene TRBV5-1 combines with J gene TRBJ2-7; D may be TRBD2 (5 bases). Per the germline V gene, CDR1 is SGHRS and CDR2 is YFSETQ. V was pared by 0 bases and J by 2 bases, with 12 bases between. The CDR3 loop spans 15 amino acids. CDR3 nucleotides: TGCGCCAGCAGCTTGGGAGGGAGTCTTACCTACGAGCAGTACTTC. Its protein is CASSLGGSLTYEQYF.

V usage is TRBV5-1 and J usage is TRBJ1-4; 9 bases are a match to TRBD1. CDR1 and CDR2 from the germline V gene are SGHRS and YFSETQ. This CDR3 has 18 residues. Unmatched junction bases numbered 11, after V lost 2 bases and J lost 3 bases. CDR3 loop: CASSLSTGGAGANEKLFF. CDR3 coding DNA: TGCGCCAGCAGCTTATCAACAGGGGGCGCGGGAGCTAATGAAAAACTGTTTTTT.

The chain couples TRBV27 to TRBJ2-7, with TRBD2 matching 9 bases. The trim removed 1 base at V and 5 bases at J, leaving 9 bases unmatched. The CDR3 has 16 residues. The germline V gene has CDR1 MNHEY and CDR2 SMNVEV (reference sequence). CDR3 amino acids: CASSLFRGLAPHEQYF. DNA of the CDR3: TGTGCCAGCAGTTTATTTAGGGGACTAGCTCCCCACGAGCAGTACTTC.

This clone was counted between two and nine times. The chain carries TRBV2 and TRBJ1-5; D not resolved. CDR1 and CDR2 (germline): SNHLY, FYNNEI. This CDR3 region has 13 residues. V was shortened by 6 bases and J by 3 bases, with 9 bases between the two germline ends. CDR3 in amino acids: CASRLTLNQPQHF. Here the CDR3 DNA reads TGTGCCAGCAGGTTGACACTCAATCAGCCCCAGCATTTT.

The chain is built from TRBV6-5 and TRBJ2-7; D is unresolved. With 2 bases removed from V and 4 bases from J, the gap between germline ends came to 6 bases. Germline values: CDR1 MNHEY, CDR2 SVGAGI. The CDR3 consists of 12 residues. The CDR3 DNA is TGTGCCAGCAGTTACCCTGGATACGAGCAGTACTTC. Residues: CASSYPGYEQYF.

A few counts support this clone. V and J are TRBV6-5 and TRBJ2-2; the match to TRBD1 covers 7 bases. J gave up 1 base and V 2 bases, and 1 base lay outside the gene matches. The CDR3 has 15 residues. Germline CDR1 and CDR2: MNHEY and SVGAGI. The CDR3 bases are TGTGCCAGCAGTTACGGACAGGTGAACACCGGGGAGCTGTTTTTT. Protein: CASSYGQVNTGELFF.

The V and J genes are TRBV5-1 and TRBJ1-2, with D uncertain. This CDR3 comprises 16 residues. Germline values: CDR1 SGHRS, CDR2 YFSETQ. Deletions cut 0 bases from V and 8 bases from J, with 20 bases between. As DNA, the CDR3 is TGCGCCAGCAGCTTGGACGGTGGATTGGGTTCCAGAGGCTACACCTTC. This encodes CASSLDGGLGSRGYTF.

V is TRBV5-8 and J is TRBJ2-5; possibly TRBD1 for D (6 bases). CDR3 length: 12 amino acids. The V end was cut by 4 bases, the J end by 13 bases, with 17 bases between. Germline V gives CDR1 SGHTS, CDR2 YDEGEE. As DNA, the CDR3 is TGTGCCAGCAGCCCAATTCGACAGGCCCCGTACTTC. This gives the protein CASSPIRQAPYF.

This rearrangement joins TRBV10-3 to TRBJ2-3; D perhaps matches TRBD1 (6 bases). V was shortened by 8 bases and J by 3 bases, with 15 bases between the two germline ends. Looked up from germline, CDR1 is ENHRY and CDR2 is SYGVKD. CDR3 length equals 14 residues. This CDR3 reads CAIPEHRVTDTQYF. In DNA, the CDR3 is TGTGCCATCCCCGAGCACAGGGTAACAGATACGCAGTATTTT.

This clone appeared once. J is TRBJ2-1 and V is TRBV5-4, with 10 bases lining up with TRBD2. Trimming cost V 5 bases and J 5 bases; bases outside gene matches: 10. CDR1 and CDR2 (germline): SGHNT, YYREEE (reference sequence). This CDR3 is 16 amino acids long. The CDR3 DNA follows: TGTGCCAGCAGTCTTCAGCTAGCGGGAGACAACAATGAGCAGTTCTTC. Encoded protein: CASSLQLAGDNNEQFF.

The rearrangement joins TRBV27 to TRBJ2-1; perhaps TRBD2 as D (5 bases). Germline lookup yields CDR1 MNHEY and CDR2 SMNVEV (reference sequence). The CDR3 consists of 17 residues. V lost 5 bases to trimming and J lost 0 bases, with 17 bases between them. Here the CDR3 reads CASSPQSGGSSYNEQFF. The DNA of the CDR3 is TGTGCCAGCAGTCCACAATCGGGTGGGAGCTCCTACAATGAGCAGTTCTTC.

This chain links TRBV5-1 with TRBJ1-3, with D maybe TRBD1 (6 bases). V was shortened by 0 bases and J by 0 bases, with 16 bases between the two germline ends. The CDR3 length is 18 residues. Germline V gives CDR1 SGHRS, CDR2 YFSETQ. The CDR3 here is CASSLGADRSFSGNTIYF. In nucleotides, the CDR3 is TGCGCCAGCAGCTTGGGGGCCGACAGGTCCTTCTCTGGAAACACCATATATTTT.

The chain joins TRBV5-1 to TRBJ1-2, with 12 bases fitting TRBD1. Trimming removed 5 bases from V and 1 base from J; junction bases left unmatched: 6. CDR3 length: 16 residues. CDR1 and CDR2 from the germline V gene are SGHRS and YFSETQ. The CDR3 region has the DNA TGCGCCAGCAGATGGGACAGGGGGCGCGATAACTATGGCTACACCTTC. Translated: CASRWDRGRDNYGYTF.

CDR3 in amino acids: CASSLGSLAGSYNEQFF. CDR3 in DNA: TGTGCCAGCAGCTTAGGATCCCTAGCGGGCTCCTACAATGAGCAGTTCTTC. The chain recombines TRBV13 with TRBJ2-1; 8 bases are a match to TRBD2. Trimming cost V 0 bases and J 0 bases; bases outside gene matches: 4. CDR1 and CDR2 (germline): PRHDT, FYEKMQ (reference sequence). The CDR3 consists of 17 residues. Full variable domain (outside the CDR3, taken from reference TRBV13 and TRBJ2-1): AAGVIQSPRHLIKEKRETATLKCYPIPRHDTVYWYQQGPGQDPQFLISFYEKMQSDKGSIPDRFSAQQFSDYHSELNMSSLELGDSALYFCASSLGSLAGSYNEQFFGPGTRLTVL.